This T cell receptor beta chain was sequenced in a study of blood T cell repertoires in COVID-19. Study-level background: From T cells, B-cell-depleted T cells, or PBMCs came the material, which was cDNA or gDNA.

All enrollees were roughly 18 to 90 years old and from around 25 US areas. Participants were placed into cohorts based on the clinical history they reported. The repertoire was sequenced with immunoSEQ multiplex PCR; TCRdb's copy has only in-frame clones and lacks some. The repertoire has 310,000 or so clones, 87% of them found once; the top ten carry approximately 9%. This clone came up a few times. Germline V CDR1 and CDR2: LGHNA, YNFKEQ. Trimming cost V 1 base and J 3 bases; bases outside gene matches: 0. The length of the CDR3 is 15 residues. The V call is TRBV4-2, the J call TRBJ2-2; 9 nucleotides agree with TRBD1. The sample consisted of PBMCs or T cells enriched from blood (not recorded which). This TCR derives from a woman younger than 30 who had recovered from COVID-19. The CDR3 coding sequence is TGTGCCAGCAGCCAAGGGGACAGGGACACCGGGGAGCTGTTTTTT. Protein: CASSQGDRDTGELFF.